This TCR beta chain is drawn from a study of shared clonotypes between healthy human individuals. The study ran the assay at deep level. Generated by immunoSEQ multiplex PCR, the TCRdb table keeps only in-frame clones and is missing some. The sample contains some 550,000 clones, less than 98% of which appear only once. The TCR was taken from a woman aged 25 to 39 in good health. Material: naive CD4+ T cells sorted from blood. Indicated subset: CD45RA+ positively selected.

CDR3 loop: CASSGQEGGNSPLHF. As DNA, the CDR3 is TGTGCCAGCAGTGGACAGGAAGGTGGGAATTCACCCCTCCACTTT. The chain combines TRBV28 with TRBJ1-6, with 7 nucleotides matching TRBD1. The CDR3 is 15 residues long. Trimming at V came to 5 bases and at J to 7 bases, leaving 8 bases not matched to a gene. Germline values: CDR1 MDHEN, CDR2 SYDVKM.